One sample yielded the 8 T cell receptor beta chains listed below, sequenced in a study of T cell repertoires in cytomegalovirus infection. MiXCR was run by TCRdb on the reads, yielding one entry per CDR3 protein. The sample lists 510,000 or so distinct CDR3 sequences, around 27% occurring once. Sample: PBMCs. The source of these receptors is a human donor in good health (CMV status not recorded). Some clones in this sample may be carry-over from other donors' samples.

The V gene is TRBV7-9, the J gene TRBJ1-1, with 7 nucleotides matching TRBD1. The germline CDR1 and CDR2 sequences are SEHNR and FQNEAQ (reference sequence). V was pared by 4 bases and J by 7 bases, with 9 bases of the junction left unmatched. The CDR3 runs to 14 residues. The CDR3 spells CASSSQGTADEAFF. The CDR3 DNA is TGTGCCAGCAGCTCGCAGGGGACAGCGGATGAAGCTTTCTTT.

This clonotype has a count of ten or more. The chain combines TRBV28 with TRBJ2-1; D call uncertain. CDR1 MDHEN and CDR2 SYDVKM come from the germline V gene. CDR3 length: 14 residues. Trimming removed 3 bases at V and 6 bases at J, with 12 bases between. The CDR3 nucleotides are TGTGCCAGCAGTTTCCCCCAAGACCGCAATGAGCAGTTCTTC. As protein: CASSFPQDRNEQFF.

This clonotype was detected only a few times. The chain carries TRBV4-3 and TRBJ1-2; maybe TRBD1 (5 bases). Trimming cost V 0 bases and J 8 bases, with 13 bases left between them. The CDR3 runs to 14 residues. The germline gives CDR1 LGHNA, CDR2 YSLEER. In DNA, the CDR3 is TGCGCCAGCAGCCAAGATGCATGGGGCGGGGGCTACACCTTC. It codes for CASSQDAWGGGYTF.

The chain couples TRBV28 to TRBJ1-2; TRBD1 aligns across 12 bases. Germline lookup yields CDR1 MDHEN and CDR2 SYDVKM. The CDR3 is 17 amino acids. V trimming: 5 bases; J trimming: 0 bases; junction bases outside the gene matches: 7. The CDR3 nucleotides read TGTGCCAGCAGTGAGGCCGGGACAGGGGGCCCTAACTATGGCTACACCTTC. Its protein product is CASSEAGTGGPNYGYTF.

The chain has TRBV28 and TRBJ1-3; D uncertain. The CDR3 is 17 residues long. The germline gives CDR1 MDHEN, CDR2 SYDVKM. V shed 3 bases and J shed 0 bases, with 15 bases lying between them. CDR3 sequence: CASSFQGQLFSGNTIYF. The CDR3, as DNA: TGTGCCAGCAGTTTTCAAGGGCAGCTTTTCTCTGGAAACACCATATATTTT.

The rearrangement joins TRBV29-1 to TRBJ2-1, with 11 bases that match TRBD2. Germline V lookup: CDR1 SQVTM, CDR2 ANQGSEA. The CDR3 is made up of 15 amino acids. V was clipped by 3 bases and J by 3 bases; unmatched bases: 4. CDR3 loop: CSVELAGGFYNEQFF. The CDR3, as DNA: TGCAGCGTTGAGCTAGCGGGAGGATTCTACAATGAGCAGTTCTTC.

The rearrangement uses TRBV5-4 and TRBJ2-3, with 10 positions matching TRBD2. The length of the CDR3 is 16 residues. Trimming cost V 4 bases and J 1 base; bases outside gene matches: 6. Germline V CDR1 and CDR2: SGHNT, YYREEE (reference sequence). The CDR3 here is CASSQRLAGGTDTQYF. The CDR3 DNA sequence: TGTGCCAGCAGCCAACGACTAGCGGGCGGCACAGATACGCAGTATTTT.

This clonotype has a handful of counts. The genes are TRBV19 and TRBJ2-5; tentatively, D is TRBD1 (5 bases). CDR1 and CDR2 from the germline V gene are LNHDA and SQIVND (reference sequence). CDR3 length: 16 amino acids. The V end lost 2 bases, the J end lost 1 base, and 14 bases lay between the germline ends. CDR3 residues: CASSIRNRQIQETQYF. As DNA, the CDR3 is TGTGCCAGTAGTATACGAAACAGGCAGATCCAAGAGACCCAGTACTTC.